These 27 T cell receptor beta chains were all obtained from the same sample, sequenced in a study of T-cell memory formation after mild COVID-19. Each CDR3 protein gets one entry after TCRdb re-called the 5' RACE reads with MiXCR. The sample consists of 550,000 to 600,000 distinct CDR3 sequences, about 22% of them appearing once. Sequenced input: PBMCs or a T cell subset sorted from them (not recorded which). Receptors originate from an adult woman who had mild COVID-19 (a few samples of this study predate the infection). Cell type and time point are not known.

This rearrangement joins TRBV5-4 to TRBJ2-3; no firm D call. The CDR3 extends over 15 amino acids. V lost 4 bases to trimming and J lost 6 bases, with 18 bases between them. CDR1 is SGHNT, CDR2 YYREEE, per germline (reference sequence). CDR3: CASSQQLGEGDTQYF. The DNA for the CDR3 is TGTGCCAGCAGCCAGCAGCTCGGCGAAGGGGATACGCAGTATTTT.

At least ten counts were recorded for this clonotype. J is TRBJ2-5 and V is TRBV6-2 or TRBV6-3, with 9 nucleotides matching TRBD2. Germline CDR1 reads MNHEY; CDR2 reads SVGEGT. The CDR3 extends over 13 amino acids. With 5 bases clipped from V and 6 bases from J, the junction kept 4 bases outside the gene matches. CDR3 sequence: CASSQSGGKTQYF. The CDR3 DNA follows: TGTGCCAGCAGTCAAAGCGGGGGGAAGACCCAGTACTTC.

This clonotype turned up a few times. CDR3 sequence (DNA): TGTGCCAGCCGGTCGACAAATAGCAATCAGCCCCAGCATTTT. Its protein is CASRSTNSNQPQHF. This chain links TRBV12-3 or TRBV12-4 with TRBJ1-5, with D hard to call. Trimming cost V 8 bases and J 0 bases, with 11 bases left between them. The CDR3 has 14 amino acids.

As DNA, the CDR3 is TGTGCCAGCAGTACTCTAGCGGGGGGACTCTACAATGAGCAGTTCTTC. This encodes CASSTLAGGLYNEQFF. The V and J genes are TRBV6-2 or TRBV6-3 and TRBJ2-1; 11 nucleotides line up with TRBD2. The V and J ends lost 5 bases and 3 bases, in that order; junction bases with no gene match: 6. This CDR3 spans 16 amino acids. CDR1 and CDR2 (germline): MNHEY, SVGEGT.

V is TRBV10-3 and J is TRBJ2-3; 7 bases fit TRBD1. CDR3 length: 15 residues. Looked up from germline, CDR1 is ENHRY and CDR2 is SYGVKD. The ends lost 10 bases at V and 4 bases at J; junction bases unmatched: 14. For the CDR3, the DNA is TGTGCCAACCGGGACAGTAAAGGGGATCCAGATACGCAGTATTTT. It encodes CANRDSKGDPDTQYF.

This clonotype was counted between two and nine times. J is TRBJ2-5 and V is TRBV20-1; the D gene could be TRBD1 or TRBD2 (6 bases each). The CDR3 extends over 14 amino acids. Germline values: CDR1 DFQATT, CDR2 SNEGSKA (reference sequence). V was shortened by 1 base and J by 5 bases, with 14 bases between the two germline ends. In DNA, the CDR3 is TGCAGTGCTAGAGCTGGAGGGGGGTCTGAGACCCAGTACTTC. It yields the protein CSARAGGGSETQYF.

The chain's CDR3 is CASSQGTGGGPSTDTQYF. The CDR3 DNA sequence: TGTGCCAGCAGCCAAGGGACAGGGGGCGGACCTAGCACAGATACGCAGTATTTT. This chain uses TRBV4-2 with TRBJ2-3; 11 nucleotides align to TRBD1. Germline assignment: CDR1 LGHNA and CDR2 YNFKEQ. The length of the CDR3 is 18 residues. The V and J ends lost 1 base and 0 bases, in that order; junction bases with no gene match: 6.

The J gene is TRBJ2-3, the V gene TRBV3-1; D uncertain. Germline values: CDR1 LGHDT, CDR2 YNNKEL (reference sequence). CDR3 size: 16 residues. V was pared by 0 bases and J by 0 bases, with 10 bases between. The CDR3 coding sequence is TGTGCCAGCAGCCAAGAAGGAATAACTAGCACAGATACGCAGTATTTT. Protein: CASSQEGITSTDTQYF.

This clonotype was counted a few times. This sequence joins TRBV7-9 and TRBJ2-3; possible D gene TRBD1, 6 bases. CDR1 is SEHNR, CDR2 FQNEAQ, per germline (reference sequence). CDR3 size: 16 residues. Trimming shortened V by 0 bases and J by 2 bases, and 12 bases separated the two germline ends. DNA of the CDR3: TGTGCCAGCAGCTTAGCGCAAACAGGGTCCACAGATACGCAGTATTTT. Encoded protein: CASSLAQTGSTDTQYF.

This clonotype was detected many times. V is TRBV6-1 and J is TRBJ2-7; the match to TRBD1 covers 11 bases. This CDR3 region has 15 residues. Germline loops: CDR1 MNHNS, CDR2 SASEGT. Unmatched junction bases numbered 1, after V lost 0 bases and J lost 3 bases. This CDR3 is CASSEAGTGGYEQYF. The CDR3 coding sequence is TGTGCCAGCAGTGAAGCCGGGACAGGGGGCTACGAGCAGTACTTC.

This clonotype was counted a few times. The J gene is TRBJ2-7, the V gene TRBV20-1, with 7 bases aligning to TRBD1. CDR3 length: 13 residues. J gave up 2 bases and V 0 bases, and 1 base lay outside the gene matches. Germline V lookup: CDR1 DFQATT, CDR2 SNEGSKA (reference sequence). For the CDR3, the DNA is TGCAGTGCTAGAGAGGGACAGCCCTACGAGCAGTACTTC. Translated, it gives CSAREGQPYEQYF.

This clonotype was observed a handful of times. This chain joins TRBV24-1 and TRBJ2-1; D is undetermined. The CDR3 is 15 amino acids. Trimming removed 5 bases from V and 3 bases from J, with 13 bases in between. From germline, CDR1 is KGHDR and CDR2 SFDVKD. The CDR3 bases are TGTGCCACCAGTGCCACCAACGTTGTCTACAATGAGCAGTTCTTC. Translation gives CATSATNVVYNEQFF.

This clonotype has only a few counts. The chain carries TRBV11-2 and TRBJ2-1; TRBD2 matches 12 bases. J lost 4 bases, V lost 5 bases, and 12 bases had no gene match. CDR1 is SGHAT and CDR2 is FQNNGV in the germline V gene. CDR3 length equals 18 residues. The CDR3 here is CASSTQYILAGGYNEQFF. CDR3 in DNA: TGTGCCAGCAGCACACAATACATACTAGCGGGGGGTTACAATGAGCAGTTCTTC.

This chain connects TRBV15 to TRBJ2-2; D gene uncertain. The CDR3 totals 13 residues. Trimming took 6 bases from V and 5 from J, leaving 10 bases between them. The germline gives CDR1 LNHNV, CDR2 YYDKDF (reference sequence). The CDR3: CATRNFRTGELFF. DNA for the CDR3: TGTGCCACCAGGAATTTCAGAACCGGGGAGCTGTTTTTT.

V usage is TRBV30 and J usage is TRBJ2-6; D remains ambiguous. Trimming removed 3 bases from V and 0 bases from J, with 6 bases in between. Per germline, CDR1 GTSNPN and CDR2 SVGIG (reference sequence). The CDR3 totals 14 residues. The CDR3 protein is CAWSRSSGANVLTF. Written as DNA, the CDR3 is TGTGCCTGGAGCAGGAGCTCTGGGGCCAACGTCCTGACTTTC.

The chain carries TRBV10-3 and TRBJ2-3; maybe TRBD2 (5 bases). The CDR3 loop spans 15 amino acids. Germline V gene sequence: CDR1 ENHRY, CDR2 SYGVKD. Trimming took off 5 bases at V and 0 bases at J, with 12 bases between the two ends. CDR3 DNA sequence: TGTGCCATCAGTTATAGGACTCAAAGCACAGATACGCAGTATTTT. Amino acid sequence: CAISYRTQSTDTQYF.

The V call is TRBV5-1, the J call TRBJ2-1; either TRBD1 or TRBD2 may fit D (5 bases each). V lost 4 bases to trimming and J lost 0 bases, with 11 bases between them. Germline values: CDR1 SGHRS, CDR2 YFSETQ. The CDR3 contains 15 residues. CDR3 DNA: TGCGCCAGCAGCCGGGACCAAAGCTCCTACAATGAGCAGTTCTTC. Translated: CASSRDQSSYNEQFF.

The CDR3 bases are TGTGCCAGCAGCACGCGACTAGCGGGAGCGGTGGATGAGCAGTTCTTC. Translated: CASSTRLAGAVDEQFF. The chain has TRBV7-8 and TRBJ2-1; 12 nucleotides agree with TRBD2. The CDR3 runs to 16 residues. CDR1 SGHVS and CDR2 FQNEAQ come from the germline V gene. After removal of 5 bases from V and 8 bases from J, the junction contained 10 bases not matched to a gene.

This clonotype was picked up many times. This chain uses TRBV11-2 with TRBJ2-2; perhaps TRBD1 as D (6 bases). The CDR3 length is 15 residues. From germline, CDR1 is SGHAT and CDR2 FQNNGV. V gave up 5 bases and J gave up 3 bases, with 13 bases separating them. CDR3 in DNA: TGTGCCAGCAGCACCGGGACACTGTACACCGGGGAGCTGTTTTTT. Its protein is CASSTGTLYTGELFF.

This rearrangement joins TRBV5-6 to TRBJ2-3; D is ambiguous. V dropped 2 bases and J dropped 0 bases, with 10 bases sitting between them. The CDR3 is 15 amino acids. Germline assignment: CDR1 SGHDT and CDR2 YYEEEE. The CDR3 coding sequence is TGTGCCAGCAGCTTCTGGGGATTCAGCACAGATACGCAGTATTTT. Its protein is CASSFWGFSTDTQYF.

This clonotype was counted many times. The rearrangement joins TRBV20-1 to TRBJ2-1, with D hard to call. The CDR3 spans 11 residues. The germline gives CDR1 DFQATT, CDR2 SNEGSKA (reference sequence). The V and J ends lost 1 base and 3 bases respectively, with 1 base between them. The CDR3: CSARGYNEQFF. CDR3 coding DNA: TGCAGTGCTAGAGGCTACAATGAGCAGTTCTTC.

This clonotype was counted at least ten times. V gene TRBV3-1 combines with J gene TRBJ2-3; 8 bases fit TRBD1. The trim removed 6 bases at V and 0 bases at J, leaving 2 bases unmatched. Germline V gene lookup returns CDR1 LGHDT and CDR2 YNNKEL (reference sequence). The CDR3 has 14 amino acids. The CDR3 DNA sequence: TGTGCCAGCAGATGGACAGGGAGCACAGATACGCAGTATTTT. It specifies CASRWTGSTDTQYF.

This clonotype was seen a handful of times. The chain recombines TRBV4-1 with TRBJ2-5, with D possibly being TRBD2 (5 bases). The CDR3 is 15 residues long. Trimming removed 0 bases from V and 5 bases from J, with 13 bases in between. The V gene's germline CDR1 is MGHRA and CDR2 YSYEKL. This CDR3 reads CASSQDNIGVETQYF. CDR3 nucleotides: TGCGCCAGCAGCCAAGATAATATCGGGGTTGAGACCCAGTACTTC.

The chain couples TRBV18 to TRBJ2-7, with D tentatively TRBD2 (6 bases). Germline CDR1 is KGHSH and CDR2 is LQKENI. The V gene lost 6 bases and the J gene lost 2 bases, with 14 bases spanning the gap. The CDR3 length is 14 residues. The CDR3 spells CASSSEGFTYEQYF. Written as DNA, the CDR3 is TGTGCCAGCTCTTCGGAGGGGTTTACCTACGAGCAGTACTTC.

Only a few counts were recorded for this clonotype. The rearrangement joins TRBV4-2 to TRBJ2-7; 10 bases are shared with TRBD1. This CDR3 spans 14 amino acids. The germline CDR1 and CDR2 sequences are LGHNA and YNFKEQ. The V gene end was trimmed by 1 base and the J gene end by 7 bases; junction bases not matched to a gene: 4. CDR3 sequence: CASSQGDRGKEQYF. For the CDR3, the DNA is TGTGCCAGCAGCCAAGGGGACAGGGGAAAAGAGCAGTACTTC.

This sequence joins TRBV5-1 and TRBJ1-1; unclear D gene. This CDR3 is 14 amino acids long. From germline, CDR1 is SGHRS and CDR2 YFSETQ. V lost 6 bases to trimming and J lost 4 bases, with 16 bases between them. For the CDR3, the DNA is TGCGCCAGCATCCTGTCCCCTGGGAGCACTGAAGCTTTCTTT. Translated, it gives CASILSPGSTEAFF.

The J gene is TRBJ2-2, the V gene TRBV7-9; TRBD2 is a possible D gene (5 bases). CDR1 SEHNR and CDR2 FQNEAQ come from the germline V gene (reference sequence). Trimming removed 3 bases at V and 5 bases at J, with 13 bases between. CDR3 length: 15 residues. The CDR3 nucleotides read TGTGCCAGCAGCTTGGGCGGGTCCTGGACCGGGGAGCTGTTTTTT. Its translation is CASSLGGSWTGELFF.